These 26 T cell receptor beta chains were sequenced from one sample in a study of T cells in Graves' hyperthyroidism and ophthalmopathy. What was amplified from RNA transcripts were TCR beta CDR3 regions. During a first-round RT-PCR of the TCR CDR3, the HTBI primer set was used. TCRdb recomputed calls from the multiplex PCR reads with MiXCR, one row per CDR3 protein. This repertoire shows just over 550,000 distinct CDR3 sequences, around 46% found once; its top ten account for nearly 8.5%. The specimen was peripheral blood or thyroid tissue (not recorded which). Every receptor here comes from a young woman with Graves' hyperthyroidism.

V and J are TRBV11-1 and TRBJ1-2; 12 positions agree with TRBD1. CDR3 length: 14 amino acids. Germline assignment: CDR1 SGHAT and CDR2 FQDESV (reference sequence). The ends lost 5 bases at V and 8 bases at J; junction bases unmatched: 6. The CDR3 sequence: CASSRDRGQGGYTF. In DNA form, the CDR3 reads TGTGCCAGCAGCCGGGACAGGGGGCAGGGCGGCTACACCTTC.

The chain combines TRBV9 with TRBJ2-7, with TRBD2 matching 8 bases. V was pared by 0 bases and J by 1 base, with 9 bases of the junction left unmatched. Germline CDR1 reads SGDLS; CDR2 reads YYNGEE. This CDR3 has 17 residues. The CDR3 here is CASSVGPSAGASYEQYF. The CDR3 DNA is TGTGCCAGCAGCGTAGGTCCCTCAGCGGGAGCATCCTACGAGCAGTACTTC.

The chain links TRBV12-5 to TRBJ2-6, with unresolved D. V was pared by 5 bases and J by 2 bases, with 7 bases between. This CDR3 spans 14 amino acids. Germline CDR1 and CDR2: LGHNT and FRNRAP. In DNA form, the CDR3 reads TGTGCTAGTGGTCCTCCGACTGGGGCCAACGTCCTGACTTTC. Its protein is CASGPPTGANVLTF. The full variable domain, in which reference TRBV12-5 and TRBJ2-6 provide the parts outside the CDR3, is DARVTQTPRHKVTEMGQEVTMRCQPILGHNTVFWYRQTMMQGLELLAYFRNRAPLDDSGMPKDRFSAEMPDATLATLKIQPSEPRDSAVYFCASGPPTGANVLTFGAGSRLTVL.

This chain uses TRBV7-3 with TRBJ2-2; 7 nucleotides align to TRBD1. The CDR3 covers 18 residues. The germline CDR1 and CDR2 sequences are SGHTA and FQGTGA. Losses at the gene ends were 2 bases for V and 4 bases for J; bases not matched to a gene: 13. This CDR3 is CASSLDLGRHRGTGELFF. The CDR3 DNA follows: TGTGCCAGCAGCTTAGATCTTGGCCGACACAGGGGCACCGGGGAGCTGTTTTTT.

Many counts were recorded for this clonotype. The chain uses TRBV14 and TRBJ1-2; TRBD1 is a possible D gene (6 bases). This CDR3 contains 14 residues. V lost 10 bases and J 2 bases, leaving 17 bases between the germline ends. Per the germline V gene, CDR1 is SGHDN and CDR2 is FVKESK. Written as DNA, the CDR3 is TGTGCCATCGACAGGAGGCCAACGAACTATGGCTACACCTTC. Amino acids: CAIDRRPTNYGYTF.

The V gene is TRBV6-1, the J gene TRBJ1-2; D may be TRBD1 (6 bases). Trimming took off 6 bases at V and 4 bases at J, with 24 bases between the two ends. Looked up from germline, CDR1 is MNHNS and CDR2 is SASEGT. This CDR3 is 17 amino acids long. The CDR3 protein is CASSLGAGDLVGYGYTF. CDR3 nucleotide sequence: TGTGCCAGCAGCCTAGGGGCAGGGGATCTCGTTGGCTATGGCTACACCTTC.

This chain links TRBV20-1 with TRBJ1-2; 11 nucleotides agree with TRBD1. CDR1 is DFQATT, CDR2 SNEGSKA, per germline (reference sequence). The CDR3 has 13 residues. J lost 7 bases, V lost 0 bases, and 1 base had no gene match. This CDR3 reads CSARDGTGGGYTF. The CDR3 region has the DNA TGCAGTGCTAGAGACGGGACAGGGGGTGGCTACACCTTC.

The DNA of the CDR3 is TGCAGCGTTTTGACAGGGTTGGATTCACCCCTCCACTTT. Its protein product is CSVLTGLDSPLHF. V is TRBV29-1 and J is TRBJ1-6; 7 bases fit TRBD1. Germline V gene data show CDR1 as SQVTM and CDR2 as ANQGSEA. This CDR3 is 13 amino acids long. Trimming removed 5 bases from V and 8 bases from J; junction bases left unmatched: 6.

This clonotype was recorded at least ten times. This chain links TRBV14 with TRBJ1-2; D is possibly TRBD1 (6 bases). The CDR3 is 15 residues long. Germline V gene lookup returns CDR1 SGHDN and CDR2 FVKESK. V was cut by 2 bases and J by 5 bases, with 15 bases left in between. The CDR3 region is CASSQYQGSRYGYTF. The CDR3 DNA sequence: TGTGCCAGCAGCCAATATCAGGGGAGTAGGTATGGCTACACCTTC.

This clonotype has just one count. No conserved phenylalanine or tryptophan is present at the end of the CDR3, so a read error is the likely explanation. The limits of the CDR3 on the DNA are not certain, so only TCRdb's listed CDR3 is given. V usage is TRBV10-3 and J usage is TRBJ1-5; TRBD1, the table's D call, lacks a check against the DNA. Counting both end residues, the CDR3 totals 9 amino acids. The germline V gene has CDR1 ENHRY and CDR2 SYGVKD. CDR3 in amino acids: CAIRDGGHS.

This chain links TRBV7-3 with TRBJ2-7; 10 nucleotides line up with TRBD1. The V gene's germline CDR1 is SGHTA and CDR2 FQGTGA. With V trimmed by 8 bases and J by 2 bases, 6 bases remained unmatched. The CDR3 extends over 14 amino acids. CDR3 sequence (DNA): TGTGCCAGCGCCGGGACAGGGGAGGCCTACGAGCAGTACTTC. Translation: CASAGTGEAYEQYF.

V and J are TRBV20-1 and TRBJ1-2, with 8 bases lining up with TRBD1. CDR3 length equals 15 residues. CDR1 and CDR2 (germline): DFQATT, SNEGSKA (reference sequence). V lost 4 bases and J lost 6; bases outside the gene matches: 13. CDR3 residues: CSANRDRGRRDGYTF. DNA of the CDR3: TGCAGTGCTAATAGAGACAGGGGAAGGAGAGATGGCTACACCTTC.

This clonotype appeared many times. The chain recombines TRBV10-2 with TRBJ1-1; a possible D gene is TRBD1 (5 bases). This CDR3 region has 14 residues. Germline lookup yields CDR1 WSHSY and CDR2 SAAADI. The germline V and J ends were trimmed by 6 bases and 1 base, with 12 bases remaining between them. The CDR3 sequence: CASSQTARNTEAFF. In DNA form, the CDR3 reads TGCGCCAGCAGCCAGACAGCTAGGAACACTGAAGCTTTCTTT.

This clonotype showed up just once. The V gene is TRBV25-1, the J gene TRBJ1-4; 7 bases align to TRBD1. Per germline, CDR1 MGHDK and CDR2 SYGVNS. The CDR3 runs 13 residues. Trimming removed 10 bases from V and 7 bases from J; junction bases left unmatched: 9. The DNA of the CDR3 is TGTGCCATCAGCCGACAGGGAGGTGAAAAACTGTTTTTT. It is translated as CAISRQGGEKLFF. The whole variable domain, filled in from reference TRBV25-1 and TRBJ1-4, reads EADIYQTPRYLVIGTGKKITLECSQTMGHDKMYWYQQDPGMELHLIHYSYGVNSTEKGDLSSESTVSRIRTEHFPLTLESARPSHTSQYLCAISRQGGEKLFFGSGTQLSVL.

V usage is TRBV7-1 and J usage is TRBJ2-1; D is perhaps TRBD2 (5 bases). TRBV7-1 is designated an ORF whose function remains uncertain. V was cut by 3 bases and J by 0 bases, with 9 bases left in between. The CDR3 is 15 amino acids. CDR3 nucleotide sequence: TGTGCCAGCAGCTCCTTCGAGGGCTCCTACAATGAGCAGTTCTTC. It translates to CASSSFEGSYNEQFF.

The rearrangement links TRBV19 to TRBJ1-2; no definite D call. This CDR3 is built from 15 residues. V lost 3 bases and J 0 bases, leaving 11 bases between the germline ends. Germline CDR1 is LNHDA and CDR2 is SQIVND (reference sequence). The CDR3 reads CASSIGGATNYGYTF. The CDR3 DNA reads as TGTGCCAGTAGTATCGGTGGAGCTACTAACTATGGCTACACCTTC.

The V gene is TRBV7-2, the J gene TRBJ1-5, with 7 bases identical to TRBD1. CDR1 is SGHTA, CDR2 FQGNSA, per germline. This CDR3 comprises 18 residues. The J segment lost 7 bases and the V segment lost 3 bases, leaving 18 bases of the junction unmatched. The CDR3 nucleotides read TGTGCCAGCAGCTTGAGCTCGGGAGGGGGCAGGGGAGACCAGCCCCAGCATTTT. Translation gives CASSLSSGGGRGDQPQHF.

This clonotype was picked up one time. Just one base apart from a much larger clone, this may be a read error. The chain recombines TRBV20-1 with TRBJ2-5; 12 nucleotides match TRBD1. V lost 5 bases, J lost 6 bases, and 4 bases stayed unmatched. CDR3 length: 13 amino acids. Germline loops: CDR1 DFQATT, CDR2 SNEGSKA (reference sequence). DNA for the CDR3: TGCAGTGCTGCCGGGACAGGGGGCAAGACCCAGTACTTC. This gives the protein CSAAGTGGKTQYF.

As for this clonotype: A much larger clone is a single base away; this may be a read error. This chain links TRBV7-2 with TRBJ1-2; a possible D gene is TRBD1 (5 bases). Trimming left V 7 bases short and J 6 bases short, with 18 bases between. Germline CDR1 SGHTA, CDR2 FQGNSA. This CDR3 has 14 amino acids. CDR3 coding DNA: TGTGCCAGCAACATAGACGGGGGTTTTCATGGCTACACCTTC. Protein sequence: CASNIDGGFHGYTF. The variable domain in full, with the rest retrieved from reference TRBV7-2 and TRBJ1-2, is GAGVSQSPSNKVTEKGKDVELRCDPISGHTALYWYRQSLGQGLEFLIYFQGNSAPDKSGLPSDRFSAERTGGSVSTLTIQRTQQEDSAVYLCASNIDGGFHGYTFGSGTRLTVV.

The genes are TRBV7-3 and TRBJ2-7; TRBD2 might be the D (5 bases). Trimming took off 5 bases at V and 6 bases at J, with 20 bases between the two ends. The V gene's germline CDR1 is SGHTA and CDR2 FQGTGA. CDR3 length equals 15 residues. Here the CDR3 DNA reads TGTGCCAGCAGCCCTAAGAAACGGGTGGCGGGCGAGCAGTACTTC. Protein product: CASSPKKRVAGEQYF.

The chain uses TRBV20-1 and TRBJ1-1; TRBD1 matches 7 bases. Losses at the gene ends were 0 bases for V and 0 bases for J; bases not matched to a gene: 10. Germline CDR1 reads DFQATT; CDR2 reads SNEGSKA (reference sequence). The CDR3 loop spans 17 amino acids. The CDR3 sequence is CSARDGRTGDMNTEAFF. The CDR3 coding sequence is TGCAGTGCTAGAGATGGTAGGACAGGCGACATGAACACTGAAGCTTTCTTT.

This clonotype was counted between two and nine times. The CDR3 nucleotides are TGTGCCACCCCTGACAGCGGGAGGGCCGTCACCGGGGAGCTGTTTTTT. The encoded protein is CATPDSGRAVTGELFF. The chain couples TRBV7-2 to TRBJ2-2, with 10 bases matching TRBD2. Looked up from germline, CDR1 is SGHTA and CDR2 is FQGNSA. With V trimmed by 10 bases and J by 4 bases, 12 bases remained unmatched. The CDR3 consists of 16 residues.

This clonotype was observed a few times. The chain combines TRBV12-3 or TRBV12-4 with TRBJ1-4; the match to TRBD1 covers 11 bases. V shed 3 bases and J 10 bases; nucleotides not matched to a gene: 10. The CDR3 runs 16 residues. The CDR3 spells CASSLRTGGEDGKLFF. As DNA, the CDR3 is TGTGCCAGCAGTTTGCGGACAGGGGGCGAAGATGGAAAACTGTTTTTT.

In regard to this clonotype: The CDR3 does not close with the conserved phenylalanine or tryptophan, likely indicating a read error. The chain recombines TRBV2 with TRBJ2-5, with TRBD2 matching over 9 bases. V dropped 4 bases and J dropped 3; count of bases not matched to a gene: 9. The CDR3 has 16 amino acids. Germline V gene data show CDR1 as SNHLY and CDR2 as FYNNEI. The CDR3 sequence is CASSAGGGLAKETQYL. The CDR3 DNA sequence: TGTGCCAGCAGTGCGGGAGGAGGACTAGCGAAAGAGACCCAGTACCTC.

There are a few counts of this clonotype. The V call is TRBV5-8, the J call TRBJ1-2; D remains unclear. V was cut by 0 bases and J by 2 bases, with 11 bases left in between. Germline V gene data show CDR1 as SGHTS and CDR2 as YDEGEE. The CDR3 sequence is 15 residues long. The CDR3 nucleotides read TGTGCCAGCAGCTTGGGACAACCGTTAAACTATGGCTACACCTTC. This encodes CASSLGQPLNYGYTF.

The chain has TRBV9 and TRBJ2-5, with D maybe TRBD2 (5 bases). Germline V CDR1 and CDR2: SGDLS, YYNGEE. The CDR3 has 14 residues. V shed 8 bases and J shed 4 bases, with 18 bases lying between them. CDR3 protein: CASLSLAERETQYF. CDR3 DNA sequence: TGTGCCAGTTTGAGCCTAGCAGAACGAGAGACCCAGTACTTC.